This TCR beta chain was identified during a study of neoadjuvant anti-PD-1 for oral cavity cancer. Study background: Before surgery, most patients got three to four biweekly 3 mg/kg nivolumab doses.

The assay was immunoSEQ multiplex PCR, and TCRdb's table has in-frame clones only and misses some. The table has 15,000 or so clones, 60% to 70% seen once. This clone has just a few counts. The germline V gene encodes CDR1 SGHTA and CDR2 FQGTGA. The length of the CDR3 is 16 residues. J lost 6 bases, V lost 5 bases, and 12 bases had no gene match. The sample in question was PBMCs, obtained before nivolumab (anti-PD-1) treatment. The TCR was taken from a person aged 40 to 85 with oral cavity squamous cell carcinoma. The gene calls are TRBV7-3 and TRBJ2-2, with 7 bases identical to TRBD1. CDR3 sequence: CASSLHRDSPAGELFF. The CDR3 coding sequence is TGTGCCAGCAGCCTACATCGGGACAGCCCCGCCGGGGAGCTGTTTTTT.